These 21 T cell receptor beta chains came from one sample sequenced in a study of blood T cell repertoires in COVID-19. Sequencing used immunoSEQ multiplex PCR; TCRdb keeps in-frame clones, though not all of them. The sample contains approximately 240,000 clones, roughly 84% of which appear only once. What was sequenced was peripheral blood. Receptors were obtained from a woman aged 40 to 50 who had recovered from COVID-19.

The rearrangement uses TRBV4-2 and TRBJ2-5, with 11 bases aligning to TRBD2. This CDR3 contains 18 residues. J lost 1 base, V lost 1 base, and 8 bases had no gene match. The germline CDR1 and CDR2 sequences are LGHNA and YNFKEQ. CDR3 loop: CASSQVILGTSGQETQYF. The CDR3 DNA is TGTGCCAGCAGCCAAGTAATATTAGGGACTAGCGGCCAAGAGACCCAGTACTTC.

This clone was found once. V and J are TRBV28 and TRBJ1-2; D may be TRBD1 (5 bases). The germline gives CDR1 MDHEN, CDR2 SYDVKM. V gave up 8 bases and J gave up 3 bases, with 16 bases separating them. The CDR3 totals 14 residues. CDR3 residues: CASYGGRADYGYTF. The CDR3 DNA reads TGTGCCAGCTACGGCGGCAGGGCTGACTATGGCTACACCTTC.

This chain uses TRBV28 with TRBJ1-4; D is ambiguous. CDR1 and CDR2 from the germline V gene are MDHEN and SYDVKM. Trimming shortened V by 3 bases and J by 5 bases, and 10 bases separated the two germline ends. The CDR3 has 14 residues. This chain's CDR3 is CASSFGQRNEKLFF. In nucleotides, the CDR3 is TGTGCCAGCAGTTTTGGGCAGAGAAATGAAAAACTGTTTTTT.

This clone is a singleton in its sample. The chain couples TRBV6-5 to TRBJ2-7; 7 nucleotides line up with TRBD1. Germline V gives CDR1 MNHEY, CDR2 SVGAGI. V was pared by 2 bases and J by 3 bases, with 7 bases of the junction left unmatched. The length of the CDR3 is 15 residues. This CDR3 reads CASSYGVGQNYEQYF. The CDR3 DNA reads TGTGCCAGCAGTTACGGGGTGGGACAGAACTACGAGCAGTACTTC.

This clone was observed a few times. The chain employs TRBV19 and TRBJ1-5; D is uncertain. This CDR3 has 15 amino acids. Germline V CDR1 and CDR2: LNHDA, SQIVND (reference sequence). Trimming took off 0 bases at V and 1 base at J, with 7 bases between the two ends. In nucleotides, the CDR3 is TGTGCCAGTAGTATAGAAGGAGTGAGCAATCAGCCCCAGCATTTT. This encodes CASSIEGVSNQPQHF.

This rearrangement joins TRBV11-2 to TRBJ2-7, with TRBD1 matching over 9 bases. V dropped 5 bases and J dropped 4; count of bases not matched to a gene: 6. The CDR3 is made up of 14 amino acids. Germline V lookup: CDR1 SGHAT, CDR2 FQNNGV. The CDR3 here is CASSTRQGEYEQYF. The DNA of the CDR3 is TGTGCCAGCAGCACACGACAGGGGGAGTACGAGCAGTACTTC.

The gene calls are TRBV5-1 and TRBJ2-3; 8 bases match TRBD2. Trimming cost V 0 bases and J 2 bases; bases outside gene matches: 5. The germline gives CDR1 SGHRS, CDR2 YFSETQ. CDR3 size: 16 residues. The CDR3 bases are TGCGCCAGCAGCTTGGTGCTACTAGCGGTCACAGATACGCAGTATTTT. Translated, it gives CASSLVLLAVTDTQYF.

In this sample, this clone turned up once. The CDR3 DNA reads as TGTGCCAGCAGCCAAGACCCGACTACTAACTATGGCTACACCTTC. Protein sequence: CASSQDPTTNYGYTF. V and J are TRBV4-2 and TRBJ1-2; no reliable D call. The ends were cut back, 0 bases at V and 0 bases at J, with 8 bases in the middle. The CDR3 has 15 residues. The V gene's germline CDR1 is LGHNA and CDR2 YNFKEQ.

A single count supports this clone. The genes are TRBV29-1 and TRBJ1-2, with 8 bases that match TRBD1. Trimming removed 6 bases from V and 2 bases from J; junction bases left unmatched: 5. The germline gives CDR1 SQVTM, CDR2 ANQGSEA. The CDR3 has 13 residues. The CDR3 DNA reads TGCAGCGTAGACAGGGGCAGCAACTATGGCTACACCTTC. Translated, it gives CSVDRGSNYGYTF.

The chain is built from TRBV28 and TRBJ2-1, with TRBD2 matching 9 bases. The V segment lost 2 bases and the J segment 7 bases; nucleotides outside the gene matches: 3. CDR1 and CDR2 from the germline V gene are MDHEN and SYDVKM. The CDR3 length is 14 residues. CDR3 region: CASSLAGGQNEQFF. The CDR3 region has the DNA TGTGCCAGCAGTTTAGCGGGGGGGCAGAATGAGCAGTTCTTC.

This chain joins TRBV18 and TRBJ1-3; 9 nucleotides align to TRBD1. The CDR3 covers 14 residues. Germline V gives CDR1 KGHSH, CDR2 LQKENI. V was pared by 3 bases and J by 4 bases, with 1 base of the junction left unmatched. In DNA form, the CDR3 reads TGTGCCAGCTCACCCGGGACAGGGGGAAACACCATATATTTT. It translates to CASSPGTGGNTIYF.

The V gene is TRBV4-3, the J gene TRBJ2-3; possibly TRBD1 for D (6 bases). Trimming removed 4 bases at V and 0 bases at J, with 14 bases between. Per the germline V gene, CDR1 is LGHNA and CDR2 is YSLEER. The CDR3 spans 16 residues. The CDR3 DNA sequence: TGCGCCAGCAGCCCCCAGGGGTCAGTAAGCACAGATACGCAGTATTTT. Translated, it gives CASSPQGSVSTDTQYF.

The V and J genes are TRBV27 and TRBJ2-3; 9 bases are a match to TRBD2. After removal of 6 bases from V and 0 bases from J, the junction contained 10 bases not matched to a gene. The V gene's germline CDR1 is MNHEY and CDR2 SMNVEV (reference sequence). This CDR3 region has 17 residues. The CDR3 here is CASRSSGGIFSTDTQYF. For the CDR3, the DNA is TGTGCCAGCAGGAGTAGCGGGGGCATATTTAGCACAGATACGCAGTATTTT.

V gene TRBV30 combines with J gene TRBJ1-4; unclear D gene. Germline assignment: CDR1 GTSNPN and CDR2 SVGIG (reference sequence). This CDR3 is 15 amino acids long. V lost 0 bases, J lost 3 bases, and 11 bases lay in between. Here the CDR3 DNA reads TGTGCCTGGAGTGTACTCACCTACTCTAATGAAAAACTGTTTTTT. It yields the protein CAWSVLTYSNEKLFF.

This chain connects TRBV7-9 to TRBJ1-6, with TRBD1 identical over 8 bases. Trimming removed 6 bases from V and 3 bases from J; junction bases left unmatched: 4. The germline gives CDR1 SEHNR, CDR2 FQNEAQ (reference sequence). This CDR3 spans 15 amino acids. CDR3 in amino acids: CASRPGTGYNSPLHF. The CDR3 region has the DNA TGTGCCAGCAGACCTGGGACAGGCTATAATTCACCCCTCCACTTT.

This sequence joins TRBV5-6 and TRBJ2-1; 12 bases line up with TRBD2. Germline loops: CDR1 SGHDT, CDR2 YYEEEE. The CDR3 contains 13 residues. J lost 14 bases, V lost 4 bases, and 7 bases had no gene match. For the CDR3, the DNA is TGTGCCAGCAGCCGACTAGCGGGAGTAAGTGAGTTCTTC. This codes for CASSRLAGVSEFF.

The chain carries TRBV11-3 and TRBJ1-5, with D possibly matching TRBD1 (5 bases). Between the trimmed V and J ends, which lost 5 bases and 2 bases, there was a span of 22 bases. The CDR3 length is 18 residues. Germline CDR1 SGHNT, CDR2 YENEEA. CDR3 amino acids: CASSHIPGGRGRNQPQHF. CDR3 sequence (DNA): TGTGCCAGCAGCCACATCCCGGGGGGTAGGGGACGCAATCAGCCCCAGCATTTT.

The chain joins TRBV28 to TRBJ2-2; D may be TRBD1 (7 bases). Between the trimmed V and J ends, which lost 6 bases and 4 bases, there was a span of 12 bases. The germline V gene has CDR1 MDHEN and CDR2 SYDVKM. The CDR3 length is 14 residues. CDR3: CASSPQGGTGELFF. CDR3 nucleotides: TGTGCCAGCAGCCCCCAGGGGGGCACCGGGGAGCTGTTTTTT.

The chain employs TRBV15 and TRBJ1-6; D might be TRBD1 (6 bases). V shed 3 bases and J shed 5 bases, with 8 bases lying between them. The CDR3 length is 14 residues. The V gene's germline CDR1 is LNHNV and CDR2 YYDKDF (reference sequence). In DNA form, the CDR3 reads TGTGCCACCAGCAGGGACAGCAATAATTCACCCCTCCACTTT. It codes for CATSRDSNNSPLHF.

The chain joins TRBV3-1 (or the pseudogene TRBV3-2) to TRBJ2-3, with 8 nucleotides matching TRBD2. J lost 5 bases, V lost 0 bases, and 4 bases had no gene match. The length of the CDR3 is 15 residues. Germline V lookup: CDR1 LGHDT, CDR2 YNNKEL (reference sequence). CDR3 loop: CASSQDRLAKDTQYF. The CDR3 coding sequence is TGTGCCAGCAGCCAAGACCGACTAGCGAAAGATACGCAGTATTTT.

The J gene is TRBJ1-3, the V gene TRBV9, with a tentative D call TRBD1 (5 bases). The CDR3 loop spans 15 amino acids. V lost 0 bases and J 4 bases, leaving 11 bases between the germline ends. Germline CDR1 reads SGDLS; CDR2 reads YYNGEE. As DNA, the CDR3 is TGTGCCAGCAGCGTAGAACAGGCCAGCGGAAACACCATATATTTT. It codes for CASSVEQASGNTIYF.